This TCR beta chain comes out of a study of T-cell memory formation after mild COVID-19 (dated by TCRdb to about 2021). For the study in its entirety: TCR sequence clusters from the two donors were found to be largely donor specific. The cohort was made up of two young adult volunteers, one female and one male, who were previously healthy. T-cell clones expanding and contracting after mild COVID-19 in a couple of donors were tracked by longitudinal TCRalpha and TCRbeta repertoire sequencing. Overall results and qualifications from the work: SARS-CoV-2 specificity of the second-wave clones peaking on day 37 was not confirmed. From day 15 to 85, contracting clones showed balanced CD4/CD8 phenotypes, whereas a second wave of clones that expanded from day 15 to 37 leaned towards CD4+. Some responding clones were detected in pre-infection memory, suggesting pre-existing cross-reactive memory T cells joined the SARS-CoV-2 response. Contracting CD4+ clones were found mainly in CM and EM memory subsets, while CD8+ clones were enriched in EMRA. Only a couple of mild cases were covered in the study, and larger cohorts including severe cases with pre-infection samples were considered necessary.

The listed sequencing device is Illumina NovaSeq 6000. TCRalpha and TCRbeta cDNA libraries were built by 5'RACE with constant-segment primers, adding sample barcodes and unique molecular identifiers. Trizol reagent was used to extract RNA from every sample. The libraries were amplified in two PCR steps, and the second step added a second sample barcode and Illumina TruSeq adapters. The libraries were sequenced on an Illumina NovaSeq using 2 x 150 bp paired-end reads. The study's own analysis went as follows. Reads were demultiplexed and collapsed into UMI-guided consensus sequences with migec v1.2.7. Using mixcr v2.1.11, UMI consensuses were aligned to TRA and TRB V and J templates and then assembled into clonotypes. A clonotype was counted as expanded or contracted only when both edgeR and NoisET called the clonotype significant, with the noise models trained on biological replicates. edgeR calls used a false discovery rate-adjusted p below 0.01 and a log2 fold-change threshold of 1. As an exploratory analysis of dynamics, max-normalized trajectories of the 1000 most abundant clonotypes were examined with PCA combined with hierarchical clustering. Each responding clone was given a CD4 or CD8 phenotype based on the CD4+ and CD8+ repertoires, which had been sequenced separately. TCRdb handled the public reads itself, with Q25 trimming in fastp and clone calling in MiXCR, and kept productive beta chains. CDR3 protein sequences are deduplicated, and each keeps its most common genes and DNA. TCRdb, not the authors, supplied the V and J calls. A total of about 250,000 distinct CDR3 sequences appear in this sample, 15% of them only once. Together, the top ten hold around 2% of the sample.

PBMCs were isolated by Ficoll-Paque density gradient centrifugation. According to the germline V gene, CDR1 reads LGHNA and CDR2 reads YNFKEQ. The CDR3 runs 16 residues from the cysteine to the phenylalanine. Only the CDR3 portion is preserved as DNA: 48 bases, with reading frame beginning at the first base. Concerning this clonotype itself: No cognate antigen has been identified for it. The junction and the germline gene differ at one end; a read error may be behind it.

The TCR was taken from an adult woman who had mild COVID-19 (a few samples of this study predate the infection). The sample titles of this study are shuffled in the database, so cell type and time point are left out; the donor was told from shared clones. Sequencing was carried out using PBMCs or a T cell subset sorted from them (not recorded which). The chain uses TRBV4-2 and TRBJ2-2; TRBD1 aligns with 9 central bases. The DNA is as follows: TGTGCCAGCAATACCAGGACAGGGGCGAACACCTGGGAGCTGTTTTTT. The translation is CASNTRTGANTWELFF.